These T cell receptor beta chains were read from a single sample in a study of blood T cell repertoires in COVID-19. TCRdb keeps only in-frame clones here, not all; method: immunoSEQ multiplex PCR. The sample has 250,000 to 350,000 clones, about 89% seen once. Sample: PBMCs or T cells enriched from blood (not recorded which). Every receptor here comes from a woman under 40 who had recovered from COVID-19. Both conserved end residues are part of each CDR3. Fields, in order: clone size, D gene, J gene, V gene, CDR3 DNA, CDR3 protein. The D gene is left open where the match is weak. Clone size is given for some rows only: seen once, a few or many times, or a class if the clone is expanded.

clone size: .; D gene: .; J gene: TRBJ1-5; V gene: TRBV2; CDR3 DNA: TGTGCCAGCAGTGTGAGCGGGGCCGTACTCAATCAGCCCCAGCATTTT; CDR3 protein: CASSVSGAVLNQPQHF
clone size: few; D gene: .; J gene: TRBJ2-1; V gene: TRBV6-4; CDR3 DNA: TGTGCCAGCAGTGGAACCCCGGGGTACAATGAGCAGTTCTTC; CDR3 protein: CASSGTPGYNEQFF
clone size: .; D gene: TRBD2; J gene: TRBJ2-3; V gene: TRBV12-5; CDR3 DNA: TGTGCTAGTGGTTTACTTAGGGCGCCCGGGAGGTCAGATACGCAGTATTTT; CDR3 protein: CASGLLRAPGRSDTQYF
clone size: .; D gene: TRBD2; J gene: TRBJ2-1; V gene: TRBV30; CDR3 DNA: TGTGCCTGGAGCCGTAGACTAGCGGGGGGAGATGAGCAGTTCTTC; CDR3 protein: CAWSRRLAGGDEQFF
clone size: .; D gene: TRBD1; J gene: TRBJ2-7; V gene: TRBV6-2/TRBV6-3; CDR3 DNA: TGTGCCAGCAGTTACTCTCCGGGACAGACTTACGAGCAGTACTTC; CDR3 protein: CASSYSPGQTYEQYF
clone size: .; D gene: .; J gene: TRBJ1-5; V gene: TRBV24-1; CDR3 DNA: TGTGCCACCAGTGATGCGACAGGACATGGCAATCAGCCCCAGCATTTT; CDR3 protein: CATSDATGHGNQPQHF
clone size: .; D gene: .; J gene: TRBJ2-1; V gene: TRBV6-2/TRBV6-3; CDR3 DNA: TGTGCCAGCAGTAGAACGGGACACGCCCCAAACAATGAGCAGTTCTTC; CDR3 protein: CASSRTGHAPNNEQFF
clone size: .; D gene: .; J gene: TRBJ1-2; V gene: TRBV5-4; CDR3 DNA: TGTGCCAGCAGCCCCCAGGAGGGGCCTAACTATGGCTACACCTTC; CDR3 protein: CASSPQEGPNYGYTF
clone size: .; D gene: .; J gene: TRBJ2-7; V gene: TRBV6-6; CDR3 DNA: TGTGCCAGCAGTTATTGGGAGATCTCCTACGAGCAGTACTTC; CDR3 protein: CASSYWEISYEQYF
clone size: few; D gene: TRBD1; J gene: TRBJ1-3; V gene: TRBV28; CDR3 DNA: TGTGCCAGCAGCTTAGGGGGACAGGGGAATGGAAACACCATATATTTT; CDR3 protein: CASSLGGQGNGNTIYF
clone size: .; D gene: .; J gene: TRBJ2-2; V gene: TRBV5-1; CDR3 DNA: TGCGCCAGCAGCTGGAGTGACGGGGAGCTGTTTTTT; CDR3 protein: CASSWSDGELFF
clone size: .; D gene: .; J gene: TRBJ1-2; V gene: TRBV5-1; CDR3 DNA: TGCGCCAGCAGCTTGGACGTCGGACATCCTTATGGCTACACCTTC; CDR3 protein: CASSLDVGHPYGYTF
clone size: once; D gene: TRBD1; J gene: TRBJ2-7; V gene: TRBV19; CDR3 DNA: TGTGCCAGTACCATAGGGGGCCCAGGGAGCGAGCAGTACTTC; CDR3 protein: CASTIGGPGSEQYF
clone size: .; D gene: .; J gene: TRBJ2-1; V gene: TRBV11-2; CDR3 DNA: TGTGCCAGCACCCTTCAAGGGGTAGCGCAGTTCTTC; CDR3 protein: CASTLQGVAQFF
clone size: .; D gene: TRBD1; J gene: TRBJ1-2; V gene: TRBV7-2; CDR3 DNA: TGTGCCAGCAGCTTAGAACAGGGGAACTATGGCTACACCTTC; CDR3 protein: CASSLEQGNYGYTF
clone size: .; D gene: .; J gene: TRBJ2-7; V gene: TRBV7-3; CDR3 DNA: TGTGCCAGCAGCATTGGACACGGAGGGGCCTACGAGCAGTACTTC; CDR3 protein: CASSIGHGGAYEQYF
clone size: .; D gene: .; J gene: TRBJ1-2; V gene: TRBV15; CDR3 DNA: TGTGCCACCAGCAGAGCGGGAGCACTACATGGCTACACCTTC; CDR3 protein: CATSRAGALHGYTF
clone size: .; D gene: TRBD1; J gene: TRBJ1-1; V gene: TRBV18; CDR3 DNA: TGTGCCAGCTCACCGTCGTTAGACAGGGGGAACACTGAAGCTTTCTTT; CDR3 protein: CASSPSLDRGNTEAFF
clone size: .; D gene: .; J gene: TRBJ1-2; V gene: TRBV3-1/TRBV3-2; CDR3 DNA: TGTGCCAGCAGCCAGCGGACATTGGATGGCTACACCTTC; CDR3 protein: CASSQRTLDGYTF
clone size: .; D gene: .; J gene: TRBJ2-7; V gene: TRBV2; CDR3 DNA: TGTGCCAGCAGTGAATTTATAAACGAGCAGTACTTC; CDR3 protein: CASSEFINEQYF
clone size: once; D gene: .; J gene: TRBJ1-4; V gene: TRBV6-5; CDR3 DNA: TGTGCCAGCAGTACCCCAGGGCGAGGAAATGAAAAACTGTTTTTT; CDR3 protein: CASSTPGRGNEKLFF
clone size: .; D gene: .; J gene: TRBJ2-7; V gene: TRBV7-8; CDR3 DNA: TGTGCCAGCAGCGGTGAACTACTCGACGAGCAGTACTTC; CDR3 protein: CASSGELLDEQYF
clone size: .; D gene: TRBD1; J gene: TRBJ2-7; V gene: TRBV5-1; CDR3 DNA: TGCGCCAGCAGCTACGGGACAGGGCCCCAAACCTACGAGCAGTACTTC; CDR3 protein: CASSYGTGPQTYEQYF
clone size: .; D gene: .; J gene: TRBJ2-3; V gene: TRBV7-9; CDR3 DNA: TGTGCCAGCAGCCCCAGAGGGACTTCTCAAAGCACAGATACGCAGTATTTT; CDR3 protein: CASSPRGTSQSTDTQYF
clone size: few; D gene: TRBD1; J gene: TRBJ1-1; V gene: TRBV2; CDR3 DNA: TGTGCCAGCAGTGGTCACAGGGGGGACACTGAAGCTTTCTTT; CDR3 protein: CASSGHRGDTEAFF
clone size: .; D gene: .; J gene: TRBJ1-4; V gene: TRBV11-2; CDR3 DNA: TGTGCCAGCAGCTCCAACCGACAGATAGCAACTAATGAAAAACTGTTTTTT; CDR3 protein: CASSSNRQIATNEKLFF
clone size: .; D gene: .; J gene: TRBJ1-2; V gene: TRBV4-1; CDR3 DNA: TGCGCCAGCAGCCAAGACATTAGCTATGGCTACACCTTC; CDR3 protein: CASSQDISYGYTF
clone size: .; D gene: .; J gene: TRBJ1-1; V gene: TRBV11-2; CDR3 DNA: TGTGCCAGCAGCCTCGAGCAGAACACTGAAGCTTTCTTT; CDR3 protein: CASSLEQNTEAFF
clone size: .; D gene: .; J gene: TRBJ1-2; V gene: TRBV25-1; CDR3 DNA: TGTGCCAGCAGTCCTGCGGGAGGCTATGGCTACACCTTC; CDR3 protein: CASSPAGGYGYTF
clone size: .; D gene: .; J gene: TRBJ2-7; V gene: TRBV5-8; CDR3 DNA: TGTGCCAGCAGCTCGGTTTACCAGGGGCGAAGAGACGAGCAGTACTTC; CDR3 protein: CASSSVYQGRRDEQYF
clone size: .; D gene: TRBD1; J gene: TRBJ1-1; V gene: TRBV7-9; CDR3 DNA: TGTGCCAGCAGCACCCGGGACAGGGGGCTGGGAACTGAAGCTTTCTTT; CDR3 protein: CASSTRDRGLGTEAFF
clone size: .; D gene: TRBD1; J gene: TRBJ2-2; V gene: TRBV5-1; CDR3 DNA: TGCGCCAGCAGCTTAGGACAGGGGAGCACCGGGGAGCTGTTTTTT; CDR3 protein: CASSLGQGSTGELFF
clone size: .; D gene: .; J gene: TRBJ1-5; V gene: TRBV5-1; CDR3 DNA: TGCGCCAGCAGCTTGGATGGCCCGGGGTATGGTCAGCCCCAGCATTTT; CDR3 protein: CASSLDGPGYGQPQHF
clone size: .; D gene: TRBD1; J gene: TRBJ1-6; V gene: TRBV27; CDR3 DNA: TGTGCCAGCAGTTTATCTGAGGGGGCCAGGAATTCACCCCTCCACTTT; CDR3 protein: CASSLSEGARNSPLHF
clone size: .; D gene: .; J gene: TRBJ2-3; V gene: TRBV9; CDR3 DNA: TGTGCCAGCAGCGTAGCAGGATCTAGCACAGATACGCAGTATTTT; CDR3 protein: CASSVAGSSTDTQYF
clone size: .; D gene: TRBD1; J gene: TRBJ2-2; V gene: TRBV11-2; CDR3 DNA: TGTGCCAGCAGCTTTAGTCGGACAGGGGGTACCGGGGAGCTGTTTTTT; CDR3 protein: CASSFSRTGGTGELFF
clone size: .; D gene: .; J gene: TRBJ1-6; V gene: TRBV5-5; CDR3 DNA: TGTGCCAGCAGCTTAGGAGGTCTGGGTTCACCCCTCCACTTT; CDR3 protein: CASSLGGLGSPLHF
clone size: few; D gene: .; J gene: TRBJ2-7; V gene: TRBV14; CDR3 DNA: TGTGCCAGCAGCCAAGCGAACAGTGCCTACGAGCAGTACTTC; CDR3 protein: CASSQANSAYEQYF
clone size: .; D gene: TRBD1; J gene: TRBJ1-2; V gene: TRBV11-2; CDR3 DNA: TGTGCCAGCAGCTTAGCTCTGTCCGGGACAGAGTCTCCTAACTATGGCTACACCTTC; CDR3 protein: CASSLALSGTESPNYGYTF
clone size: .; D gene: .; J gene: TRBJ2-3; V gene: TRBV14; CDR3 DNA: TGTGCCAGCAGCCAAGAAAACAACCGTCCTAGCACAGATACGCAGTATTTT; CDR3 protein: CASSQENNRPSTDTQYF
clone size: .; D gene: .; J gene: TRBJ1-6; V gene: TRBV10-3; CDR3 DNA: TGTGCCATCAGTGAGTCAGGAGGGAATTCACCCCTCCACTTT; CDR3 protein: CAISESGGNSPLHF
clone size: .; D gene: TRBD1; J gene: TRBJ2-7; V gene: TRBV7-6; CDR3 DNA: TGTGTCAGCAGCCCCGGGACAGGAAAAACCCACGAGCAGTACTTC; CDR3 protein: CVSSPGTGKTHEQYF
clone size: .; D gene: TRBD1; J gene: TRBJ1-2; V gene: TRBV18; CDR3 DNA: TGTGCCAGCTCACCAAAGGGGGCGCCCCTAGACTATGGCTACACCTTC; CDR3 protein: CASSPKGAPLDYGYTF
clone size: few; D gene: .; J gene: TRBJ2-3; V gene: TRBV7-2; CDR3 DNA: TGTGCCAGCAGTTCGATTACGGTGGATACGCAGTATTTT; CDR3 protein: CASSSITVDTQYF
clone size: .; D gene: .; J gene: TRBJ2-2; V gene: TRBV28; CDR3 DNA: TGTGCCAGCACAGGGTTGAACACCGGGGAGCTGTTTTTT; CDR3 protein: CASTGLNTGELFF
clone size: .; D gene: TRBD1; J gene: TRBJ1-1; V gene: TRBV10-1; CDR3 DNA: TGCGCCAGCAGTGGAAACAGGGGGGCCCTCGATGAAGCTTTCTTT; CDR3 protein: CASSGNRGALDEAFF
clone size: .; D gene: .; J gene: TRBJ2-2; V gene: TRBV27; CDR3 DNA: TGTGCCAGCAGTTTCGGGGGAAGCACCGGGGAGCTGTTTTTT; CDR3 protein: CASSFGGSTGELFF